Reported below is one T cell receptor (beta chain). The data were produced by immunoSEQ multiplex PCR, yet TCRdb's version contains in-frame clones alone and is incomplete. The sample has roughly 250,000 clones, approximately 82% seen once. These data originate in a study of blood T cell repertoires in COVID-19. At the level of the study: Donors in the United States, Italy and Spain gave samples during acute or convalescent COVID-19. T cells, B-cell-depleted T cells, or PBMCs provided the cDNA or gDNA that served as material.

V lost 1 base and J 7 bases, leaving 10 bases between the germline ends. The germline gives CDR1 LNHDA, CDR2 SQIVND (reference sequence). The CDR3 spans 13 residues. Sequences were obtained from peripheral blood. The chain recombines TRBV19 with TRBJ1-1; D might be TRBD1 (6 bases). This clonotype was obtained from a woman aged 80 or over with active or convalescent COVID-19. The CDR3 nucleotides read TGTGCCAGTAGTATAGCTAGGACAGATGAAGCTTTCTTT. This gives the protein CASSIARTDEAFF.